The 30 T cell receptor beta chains below were found in one sample sequenced in a study of T cells expressing NK-cell markers. From the 5' RACE reads, TCRdb lists one entry per CDR3 protein and no DNA. The sample holds around 380,000 distinct CDR3 sequences. The sequenced sample was blood T cells: a sorted CD56 or NKG2C T cell subset, CD4+ or CD8+ T cells, or bulk PBMC T cells (not recorded which). The receptors here all came from a woman in her forties or fifties in good health.

This chain uses TRBV5-1 with TRBJ1-2; TCRdb gives TRBD1 as the D gene, but with no DNA this cannot be confirmed. The length of the CDR3 is 16 residues. The V gene's germline CDR1 is SGHRS and CDR2 YFSETQ. This CDR3 reads CASSMLPGQGNYGYTF.

The chain recombines TRBV18 with TRBJ1-1; TCRdb reports TRBD1, a call that lacks DNA to check it against. The CDR3 has 15 residues. The V gene's germline CDR1 is KGHSH and CDR2 LQKENI. CDR3 sequence reads: CASSAQSSLNTEAFF.

This rearrangement joins TRBV3-1 to TRBJ1-4; absent DNA, TCRdb's TRBD1 call cannot be checked. CDR3 length: 13 residues. Per germline, CDR1 LGHDT and CDR2 YNNKEL (reference sequence). The CDR3 loop reads CASSQDWGEKLFF.

The chain has TRBV7-9 and TRBJ2-1; the D call of TRBD1 rests on TCRdb alone, since no DNA is present to check it. Per germline, CDR1 SEHNR and CDR2 FQNEAQ (reference sequence). This CDR3 contains 13 residues. CDR3 sequence reads: CASSWRAVNEQFF.

The V and J genes are TRBV12-3 or TRBV12-4 and TRBJ2-5. The CDR3 contains 14 residues. The CDR3 loop is CASSLAQFGETQYF.

V and J are TRBV14 and TRBJ2-1; the D call from TCRdb, TRBD2, cannot be confirmed without DNA. This CDR3 region has 15 residues. Germline lookup yields CDR1 SGHDN and CDR2 FVKESK. The CDR3 spells CASSQTSGINNEQFF. Supplemented by reference TRBV14 and TRBJ2-1, the full variable domain reads EAGVTQFPSHSVIEKGQTVTLRCDPISGHDNLYWYRRVMGKEIKFLLHFVKESKQDESGMPNNRFLAERTGGTYSTLKVQPAELEDSGVYFCASSQTSGINNEQFFGPGTRLTVL.

The V gene is TRBV7-3, the J gene TRBJ2-1; TCRdb proposes TRBD2, but this gene call is untestable without DNA. This CDR3 is 15 amino acids long. Germline V gene data show CDR1 as SGHTA and CDR2 as FQGTGA. The CDR3 is CASSSSGTRRNEQFF.

The chain links TRBV4-1 to TRBJ2-2. Germline V gene lookup returns CDR1 MGHRA and CDR2 YSYEKL. CDR3 length: 13 amino acids. The CDR3 reads CATRRPNTGELFF.

The chain uses TRBV10-1 and TRBJ2-5; TCRdb lists TRBD1, though no DNA is available to test this call. This CDR3 is built from 14 residues. Germline V gene data show CDR1 as WNHNN and CDR2 as SYGVQD (reference sequence). CDR3: CASSEGQGEETQYF.

V and J are TRBV9 and TRBJ2-1; TCRdb returns TRBD2, unconfirmable since there is no DNA. Germline loops: CDR1 SGDLS, CDR2 YYNGEE. The length of the CDR3 is 15 residues. The CDR3 loop is CASSASGGAYNEQFF.

The chain combines TRBV7-7 with TRBJ2-3. This CDR3 has 15 amino acids. Germline-derived CDR1 and CDR2 are SSHAT and FNYEAQ (reference sequence). CDR3 in amino acids: CASSLSGTSTDTQYF.

The genes are TRBV12-3 or TRBV12-4 and TRBJ2-1; the D call of TRBD1 rests on TCRdb alone, since no DNA is present to check it. This CDR3 has 15 amino acids. CDR3 residues: CASSFGTGSYNEQFF.

The chain couples TRBV20-1 to TRBJ2-1. CDR1 and CDR2 from the germline V gene are DFQATT and SNEGSKA (reference sequence). This CDR3 comprises 16 residues. CDR3 sequence reads: CSARDGRLTAYNEQFF.

The V and J genes are TRBV20-1 and TRBJ2-1; the D call of TRBD2 rests on TCRdb alone, since no DNA is present to check it. This CDR3 contains 13 residues. CDR1 is DFQATT and CDR2 is SNEGSKA in the germline V gene (reference sequence). CDR3 sequence: CSAPSHSYNEQFF.

The V and J genes are TRBV20-1 and TRBJ1-5; TCRdb's D call of TRBD1 is untestable without DNA. Per germline, CDR1 DFQATT and CDR2 SNEGSKA (reference sequence). The CDR3 is made up of 16 amino acids. The CDR3 here is CSARGQGAMSNQPQHF.

The chain is built from TRBV9 and TRBJ2-1; as DNA is missing, the TRBD2 call by TCRdb cannot be tested. The CDR3 extends over 13 amino acids. CDR1 and CDR2 (germline): SGDLS, YYNGEE. CDR3 amino acids: CASSVAGANEQFF.

The genes are TRBV7-6 and TRBJ2-5; TCRdb names TRBD2, which stays unverified in the absence of DNA. The CDR3 is made up of 15 amino acids. Germline V gene lookup returns CDR1 SGHVS and CDR2 FNYEAQ. The CDR3 here is CASSNFLAGEETQYF.

The chain employs TRBV27 and TRBJ2-1; TCRdb outputs TRBD2, but without DNA this stays unchecked. This CDR3 has 14 amino acids. Germline lookup yields CDR1 MNHEY and CDR2 SMNVEV (reference sequence). The CDR3 sequence: CASSLQLGDNEQFF.

This chain connects TRBV12-3 or TRBV12-4 to TRBJ2-1; TCRdb's D call of TRBD2 is untestable without DNA. This CDR3 has 14 amino acids. The CDR3 is CASEGGSVDNEQFF.

V usage is TRBV20-1 and J usage is TRBJ2-1. From germline, CDR1 is DFQATT and CDR2 SNEGSKA (reference sequence). CDR3 length: 14 amino acids. The CDR3: CSASRSDTYNEQFF.

This chain connects TRBV29-1 to TRBJ2-3; TCRdb picks TRBD2, but there is no DNA to check that call. Germline V CDR1 and CDR2: SQVTM, ANQGSEA. The CDR3 contains 14 residues. The CDR3 sequence is CSVKAGTLTDTQYF.

The chain employs TRBV7-2 and TRBJ2-1; the TCRdb call, TRBD1, lacks DNA for checking. CDR1 and CDR2 (germline): SGHTA, FQGNSA. The CDR3 spans 15 residues. This CDR3 reads CASSLPPTPYNEQFF.

The chain carries TRBV5-1 and TRBJ2-5; TCRdb's D call, TRBD2, is unchecked because there is no DNA. The CDR3 loop spans 18 amino acids. Germline CDR1 is SGHRS and CDR2 is YFSETQ. CDR3 sequence reads: CASSRQTSGVAGIETQYF.

The rearrangement uses TRBV29-1 and TRBJ2-1; the D call from TCRdb, TRBD1, cannot be confirmed without DNA. Germline V gene lookup returns CDR1 SQVTM and CDR2 ANQGSEA. The CDR3 extends over 14 amino acids. This CDR3 is CSADWSPGGNEQFF.

The V call is TRBV20-1, the J call TRBJ2-5; the D call of TRBD2 rests on TCRdb alone, since no DNA is present to check it. Germline CDR1 and CDR2: DFQATT and SNEGSKA (reference sequence). The CDR3 sequence is 14 residues long. The CDR3 region is CSARDSLAQETQYF.

V is TRBV5-1 and J is TRBJ1-2; TCRdb indicates TRBD1, and absent DNA this call remains unverified. This CDR3 is 16 amino acids long. Germline CDR1 and CDR2: SGHRS and YFSETQ. The CDR3 here is CASSLEITGANYGYTF.

This rearrangement joins TRBV7-9 to TRBJ2-2; absent DNA, TCRdb's TRBD2 call cannot be checked. This CDR3 is built from 17 residues. Germline V gives CDR1 SEHNR, CDR2 FQNEAQ (reference sequence). The CDR3: CASSPNGGRWGTGELFF.

The chain has TRBV7-9 and TRBJ2-7; TCRdb outputs TRBD1, but without DNA this stays unchecked. CDR3 length: 14 residues. Germline lookup yields CDR1 SEHNR and CDR2 FQNEAQ (reference sequence). Here the CDR3 reads CASSLAGQQYEQYF. Full variable domain (outside the CDR3, taken from reference TRBV7-9 and TRBJ2-7): DTGVSQNPRHKITKRGQNVTFRCDPISEHNRLYWYRQTLGQGPEFLTYFQNEAQLEKSRLLSDRFSAERPKGSFSTLEIQRTEQGDSAMYLCASSLAGQQYEQYFGPGTRLTVT.

The chain employs TRBV6-2 or TRBV6-3 and TRBJ2-1; with no DNA, the TCRdb D assignment of TRBD2 cannot be verified. The CDR3 consists of 18 residues. CDR1 MNHEY and CDR2 SVGEGT come from the germline V gene. CDR3 region: CASSKGLAGGPTYNEQFF.

The chain joins TRBV10-2 to TRBJ1-3; the TCRdb D gene call, TRBD1, has no DNA to confirm it. The CDR3 loop spans 16 amino acids. The germline CDR1 and CDR2 sequences are WSHSY and SAAADI. CDR3 sequence reads: CASREPGQYSGNTIYF.